The sequence of this TCR beta chain was determined in a study of identical twins. Each CDR3 protein is one row after TCRdb ran MiXCR on the 5' RACE reads. The data show 700,000 or so distinct CDR3 sequences, around 20% seen once. These data were also reused for a study on T cells expressing NK-cell markers. According to that study: These same clonotypes (in several donors) also led the CD3+CD56-NKG2C+ fraction.

The receptor comes from a woman younger than 35 in good health. Input material: PBMCs.

The CDR3 is CASSLDSGGASEQYF. CDR3 bases: TGCGCCAGCAGCTTGGATAGCGGGGGGGCGAGTGAGCAGTACTTC. The V gene is TRBV5-1, the J gene TRBJ2-7; 11 nucleotides match TRBD2. This CDR3 spans 15 amino acids. The V and J ends lost 0 bases and 7 bases, in that order; junction bases with no gene match: 6. Per the germline V gene, CDR1 is SGHRS and CDR2 is YFSETQ.